This T cell receptor beta chain was obtained from a study of T-cell memory formation after mild COVID-19. Of note for this clonotype: What it recognizes is unknown.

TCRdb re-analysed the 5' RACE reads in MiXCR, keeping a single row per CDR3 protein. The sample carries over 120,000 distinct CDR3 sequences, roughly 24% recorded once. Trimming cost V 0 bases and J 0 bases, with 9 bases left between them. The CDR3 is 15 amino acids. Germline V lookup: CDR1 ENHRY, CDR2 SYGVKD. Findings of the study overall: Some clones that responded turned up in pre-infection memory, which suggests that cross-reactive memory joined in.

The sample taken for sequencing was PBMCs or a T cell subset sorted from them (not recorded which). The sequence came from an adult woman who had mild COVID-19 (a few samples of this study predate the infection). Cell type and time point are not known. The J gene is TRBJ2-7, the V gene TRBV10-3; no reliable D call. CDR3 amino acids: CAISESNGYSYEQYF. The CDR3 region has the DNA TGTGCCATCAGTGAGTCAAACGGGTACTCCTACGAGCAGTACTTC.